The T cell receptor (beta chain) under discussion was sequenced for a study of blood T cell repertoires in COVID-19. At the level of the study: T cells, B-cell-depleted T cells, or PBMCs supplied cDNA or gDNA.

Methods used by the authors: Reference gene primer amplification gave estimated nucleated cell counts. The repertoire was sequenced with immunoSEQ multiplex PCR; TCRdb's copy has only in-frame clones and lacks some. The V and J calls and clone size come from that table; D and trimming were worked out from the DNA. In the table there are 250,000 to 350,000 clones, about 92% of which are singletons. CDR3 length equals 16 residues. CDR1 and CDR2 (germline): LNHNV, YYDKDF (reference sequence). The V and J ends lost 0 bases and 9 bases respectively, with 21 bases between them. Assignments of participants to cohorts depended upon their own reported clinical history. For recovered donors of Cohort 3, there were two negative PCRs, clearance, or symptom resolution.

The sequencing input was PBMCs or T cells enriched from blood (not recorded which). This TCR derives from a woman between 25 and 40 years old who had recovered from COVID-19. J is TRBJ2-7 and V is TRBV15, with D possibly TRBD2 on 6 matching bases. CDR3 in amino acids: CATSRDIGVGRDGQYF. The CDR3 DNA reads TGTGCCACCAGCAGAGATATCGGAGTCGGGCGGGACGGGCAGTACTTC.